Listed here is a single T cell receptor beta chain. Germline loops: CDR1 SGHTA, CDR2 FQGNSA. The CDR3 spans 16 residues. Trimming left V 5 bases short and J 9 bases short, with 23 bases between. These data originate in a study of control samples from healthy donors and cancer patients. Profiling relied on immunoSEQ multiplex PCR, and the TCRdb table lists in-frame clones only, not all of them. The sample has under 200,000 clones; 96% are singletons. The chain employs TRBV7-2 and TRBJ2-1; D is perhaps TRBD1 or TRBD2 (5 bases each). The source is a woman in her 30s in good health. Sequencing was done on a sample of blood. CDR3 in DNA: TGTGCCAGCAGCCACCGGACACTTCGGAGGAATGGTGAGCAGTTCTTC. This sequence encodes CASSHRTLRRNGEQFF.